Shown below are 24 T cell receptor beta chains from a single sample sequenced in a study of blood T cell repertoires in COVID-19. The data were produced by immunoSEQ multiplex PCR, yet TCRdb's version contains in-frame clones alone and is incomplete. The top ten clones hold about 2% of a sample with over 200,000 clones, about four fifths of them seen once. Input material: PBMCs or T cells enriched from blood (not recorded which). The source of these receptors is a man in his 60s who had recovered from COVID-19.

The V gene is TRBV14, the J gene TRBJ2-7; a possible D gene is TRBD2 (6 bases). The CDR3 consists of 15 residues. Trimming pared 0 bases from V and 3 bases from J, leaving 12 bases between. Per germline, CDR1 SGHDN and CDR2 FVKESK. The DNA of the CDR3 is TGTGCCAGCAGCCAAGATGGAGGGTATGGCTACGAGCAGTACTTC. Protein product: CASSQDGGYGYEQYF.

As concerns this clone: Other DNA variants within this sample encode the same CDR3. V gene TRBV7-2 combines with J gene TRBJ2-7, with 11 nucleotides matching TRBD1. The CDR3 sequence is 14 residues long. Germline CDR1 and CDR2: SGHTA and FQGNSA. With 3 bases clipped from V and 4 bases from J, the junction kept 2 bases outside the gene matches. CDR3 in DNA: TGTGCCAGCAGCTTTGGGACAGGGGGGTACGAGCAGTACTTC. Encoded protein: CASSFGTGGYEQYF.

This clone came up once. The chain employs TRBV3-1 (or the pseudogene TRBV3-2) and TRBJ1-1; D remains ambiguous. The CDR3 extends over 13 amino acids. V was trimmed by 2 bases and J by 3 bases, leaving 7 bases between them. Germline V gene data show CDR1 as LGHDT and CDR2 as YNNKEL (reference sequence). CDR3 loop: CASSQSPYTEAFF. DNA for the CDR3: TGTGCCAGCAGCCAAAGCCCCTACACTGAAGCTTTCTTT.

This rearrangement joins TRBV10-3 to TRBJ1-4; 7 nucleotides match TRBD1. V shed 10 bases, J shed 5 bases, and the junction held 7 bases outside the gene matches. CDR1 and CDR2 (germline): ENHRY, SYGVKD. The CDR3 consists of 13 residues. As DNA, the CDR3 is TGTGCCACCTCGGACAGGTGGAATGAAAAACTGTTTTTT. As protein: CATSDRWNEKLFF.

The CDR3 nucleotides read TGCGCCAGCAGCCCACGGACAGGGGCCGTGGGTGAGCAGTTCTTC. It translates to CASSPRTGAVGEQFF. The rearrangement joins TRBV5-1 to TRBJ2-1; 9 nucleotides match TRBD1. The germline V gene has CDR1 SGHRS and CDR2 YFSETQ. V was clipped by 4 bases and J by 9 bases; unmatched bases: 11. The CDR3 is made up of 15 amino acids.

The chain has TRBV7-2 and TRBJ2-2, with D perhaps TRBD2 (6 bases). With 2 bases removed from V and 1 base from J, the gap between germline ends came to 11 bases. This CDR3 spans 16 amino acids. Germline values: CDR1 SGHTA, CDR2 FQGNSA. This CDR3 is CASSLRRGGNTGELFF. The CDR3, as DNA: TGTGCCAGCAGCTTAAGGAGGGGAGGGAACACCGGGGAGCTGTTTTTT.

This clone came up a few times. V gene TRBV27 combines with J gene TRBJ2-7; 10 nucleotides agree with TRBD1. This CDR3 contains 15 residues. Germline loops: CDR1 MNHEY, CDR2 SMNVEV (reference sequence). The J segment lost 0 bases and the V segment lost 10 bases, leaving 9 bases of the junction unmatched. The CDR3 nucleotides read TGTGCCACCACCTCTAGGACAGGGGGCTCCTACGAGCAGTACTTC. Protein product: CATTSRTGGSYEQYF.

The chain joins TRBV4-3 to TRBJ2-6; 9 bases line up with TRBD2. The CDR3 sequence is 18 residues long. CDR1 LGHNA and CDR2 YSLEER come from the germline V gene. V trimming: 0 bases; J trimming: 2 bases; junction bases outside the gene matches: 5. The CDR3 loop reads CASSQDKVAGAGANVLTF. In DNA form, the CDR3 reads TGCGCCAGCAGCCAAGATAAAGTAGCGGGAGCTGGGGCCAACGTCCTGACTTTC.

The J gene is TRBJ1-2, the V gene TRBV30, with 8 positions matching TRBD1. The CDR3 loop spans 15 amino acids. The trim removed 0 bases at V and 8 bases at J, leaving 11 bases unmatched. Germline-derived CDR1 and CDR2 are GTSNPN and SVGIG (reference sequence). The CDR3 sequence: CAWSVHSGGIEGYTF. For the CDR3, the DNA is TGTGCCTGGAGTGTACACTCAGGGGGCATAGAGGGCTACACCTTC.

The chain carries TRBV19 and TRBJ1-1, with D possibly being TRBD1 (5 bases). Trimming left V 5 bases short and J 7 bases short, with 17 bases between. The CDR3 runs 14 residues. The germline V gene has CDR1 LNHDA and CDR2 SQIVND (reference sequence). The CDR3 bases are TGTGCCAGTAGTGACGCAGGGCCATGGGGTGAAGCTTTCTTT. Translation gives CASSDAGPWGEAFF.

The chain links TRBV5-1 to TRBJ1-2; a weak D match, TRBD1 (5 bases). The V end lost 5 bases, the J end lost 1 base, and 9 bases lay between the germline ends. Germline CDR1 is SGHRS and CDR2 is YFSETQ. The CDR3 spans 13 residues. This CDR3 is CASRFDSNYGYTF. CDR3 nucleotides: TGCGCCAGCAGATTTGACAGTAACTATGGCTACACCTTC.

The rearrangement links TRBV5-1 to TRBJ2-1, with a tentative D call TRBD1 (5 bases). This CDR3 has 16 residues. Germline CDR1 reads SGHRS; CDR2 reads YFSETQ. V was cut by 1 base and J by 0 bases, with 11 bases left in between. Here the CDR3 reads CASSLQGSSSYNEQFF. CDR3 sequence (DNA): TGCGCCAGCAGCTTGCAGGGTTCGAGCTCCTACAATGAGCAGTTCTTC.

The V call is TRBV6-5, the J call TRBJ1-1; D gene ambiguous. Trimming removed 2 bases from V and 0 bases from J, with 10 bases in between. Germline V CDR1 and CDR2: MNHEY, SVGAGI. The CDR3 contains 15 residues. The CDR3 spells CASSYNPRMNTEAFF. The CDR3 region has the DNA TGTGCCAGCAGTTACAACCCCAGGATGAACACTGAAGCTTTCTTT.

This clone appeared a single time. The J gene is TRBJ1-5, the V gene TRBV7-2; unclear D gene. Deletions cut 3 bases from V and 6 bases from J, with 9 bases between. There are 13 residues in the CDR3. Looked up from germline, CDR1 is SGHTA and CDR2 is FQGNSA. CDR3 region: CASSLVVFQPQHF. CDR3 in DNA: TGTGCCAGCAGCTTGGTAGTATTTCAGCCCCAGCATTTT.

The rearrangement uses TRBV10-3 and TRBJ2-7; a weak D match, TRBD1 (6 bases). V gave up 6 bases and J gave up 2 bases, with 14 bases separating them. CDR3 length equals 14 residues. Germline-derived CDR1 and CDR2 are ENHRY and SYGVKD. CDR3 in DNA: TGTGCCATCAGACCTGACACAGGGCCCTACGAGCAGTACTTC. Encoded protein: CAIRPDTGPYEQYF.

The chain joins TRBV7-2 to TRBJ2-1; perhaps TRBD2 as D (5 bases). V was cut by 2 bases and J by 2 bases, with 10 bases left in between. Germline V gene lookup returns CDR1 SGHTA and CDR2 FQGNSA. The CDR3 sequence is 15 residues long. DNA of the CDR3: TGTGCCAGCAGCTTATCTGGGGAGACCTACAATGAGCAGTTCTTC. Protein product: CASSLSGETYNEQFF.

The V and J genes are TRBV6-2 or TRBV6-3 and TRBJ1-5; D unresolved. CDR1 is MNHEY and CDR2 is SVGEGT in the germline V gene. The V and J ends lost 2 bases and 9 bases respectively, with 11 bases between them. This CDR3 comprises 13 residues. The CDR3 reads CASSYGRGWPQHF. CDR3 sequence (DNA): TGTGCCAGCAGTTACGGTCGGGGTTGGCCCCAGCATTTT.

The chain is built from TRBV5-6 and TRBJ1-1, with TRBD1 as a possible D gene (6 bases). V lost 4 bases and J lost 4, with 11 bases in between. Germline CDR1 and CDR2: SGHDT and YYEEEE. The CDR3 loop spans 13 amino acids. This CDR3 reads CASSRTGSTEAFF. The CDR3 DNA is TGTGCCAGCAGCCGTACAGGGTCCACTGAAGCTTTCTTT.

In its sample, this clone was seen once. The rearrangement uses TRBV4-3 and TRBJ2-2, with 8 bases lining up with TRBD1. CDR1 and CDR2 from the germline V gene are LGHNA and YSLEER. The CDR3 consists of 16 residues. J gave up 4 bases and V 0 bases, and 4 bases lay outside the gene matches. The CDR3 spells CASSQDMGQVTGELFF. CDR3 nucleotide sequence: TGCGCCAGCAGCCAAGATATGGGACAGGTCACCGGGGAGCTGTTTTTT.

The V gene is TRBV5-1, the J gene TRBJ2-3, with 7 bases matching TRBD1. V lost 4 bases, J lost 2 bases, and 4 bases stayed unmatched. CDR3 length: 14 amino acids. The V gene's germline CDR1 is SGHRS and CDR2 YFSETQ. The CDR3 region is CASSPGTATDTQYF. CDR3 nucleotides: TGCGCCAGCAGCCCTGGGACAGCCACAGATACGCAGTATTTT.

This chain connects TRBV10-3 to TRBJ1-5; TRBD1 aligns across 12 bases. This CDR3 comprises 20 residues. Unmatched junction bases numbered 9, after V lost 0 bases and J lost 0 bases. CDR1 and CDR2 (germline): ENHRY, SYGVKD. The CDR3 nucleotides are TGTGCCATCAGTGAGTCGGGGACAGGGGGCGTTACTGGTAGCAATCAGCCCCAGCATTTT. Its protein product is CAISESGTGGVTGSNQPQHF.

V is TRBV3-1 (or the pseudogene TRBV3-2) and J is TRBJ1-3, with TRBD1 identical over 7 bases. CDR1 is LGHDT and CDR2 is YNNKEL in the germline V gene (reference sequence). Germline trimming cut 3 bases from V and 4 bases from J; bases unmatched to any gene: 6. This CDR3 region has 15 residues. CDR3 loop: CASSHSTGTGNTIYF. CDR3 in DNA: TGTGCCAGCAGCCACTCGACAGGGACGGGAAACACCATATATTTT.

The V and J genes are TRBV6-5 and TRBJ2-7; D unclear. Germline CDR1 and CDR2: MNHEY and SVGAGI. Trimming cost V 0 bases and J 4 bases, with 10 bases left between them. The length of the CDR3 is 14 residues. This chain's CDR3 is CASSYSVGPYEQYF. CDR3 nucleotide sequence: TGTGCCAGCAGTTACTCCGTGGGCCCGTACGAGCAGTACTTC.

As DNA, the CDR3 is TGTGCCAGCAGCTTAGAACAGACCTATGGCTACACCTTC. Protein: CASSLEQTYGYTF. This chain links TRBV7-9 with TRBJ1-2; no definite D call. The CDR3 loop spans 13 amino acids. Trimming removed 1 base at V and 4 bases at J, with 7 bases between. Germline CDR1 reads SEHNR; CDR2 reads FQNEAQ (reference sequence).